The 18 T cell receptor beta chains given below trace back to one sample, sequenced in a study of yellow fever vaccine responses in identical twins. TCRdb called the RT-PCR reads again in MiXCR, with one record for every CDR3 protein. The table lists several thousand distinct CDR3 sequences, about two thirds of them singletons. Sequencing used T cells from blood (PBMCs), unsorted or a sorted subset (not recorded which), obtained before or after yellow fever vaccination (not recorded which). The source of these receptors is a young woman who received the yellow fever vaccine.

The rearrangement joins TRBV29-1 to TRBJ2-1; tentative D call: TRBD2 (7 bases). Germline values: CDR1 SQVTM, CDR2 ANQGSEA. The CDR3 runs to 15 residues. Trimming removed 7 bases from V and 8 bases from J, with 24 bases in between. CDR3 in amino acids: CSALGGANPGDEQFF. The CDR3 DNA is TGCAGCGCATTAGGGGGGGCTAACCCGGGGGATGAGCAGTTCTTC.

The CDR3 sequence: CASRQNQGPLLEQFF. The CDR3 DNA follows: TGCGCCAGCAGACAAAATCAAGGCCCTCTTCTTGAGCAGTTCTTC. This chain joins TRBV4-3 and TRBJ2-1; D gene uncertain. The CDR3 length is 15 residues. V was shortened by 6 bases and J by 9 bases, with 21 bases between the two germline ends. Germline V gives CDR1 LGHNA, CDR2 YSLEER.

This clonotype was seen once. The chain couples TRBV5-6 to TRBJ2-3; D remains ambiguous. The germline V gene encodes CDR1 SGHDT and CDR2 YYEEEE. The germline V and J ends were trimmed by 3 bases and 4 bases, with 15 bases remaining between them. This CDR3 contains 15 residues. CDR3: CASSWAGVPADTQYF. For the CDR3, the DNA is TGTGCCAGCAGCTGGGCCGGAGTTCCTGCAGATACGCAGTATTTT. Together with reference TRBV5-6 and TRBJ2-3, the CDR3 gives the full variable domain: DAGVTQSPTHLIKTRGQQVTLRCSPKSGHDTVSWYQQALGQGPQFIFQYYEEEERQRGNFPDRFSGHQFPNYSSELNVNALLLGDSALYLCASSWAGVPADTQYFGPGTRLTVL.

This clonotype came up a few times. CDR3 residues: CASSPERLMYGELFF. The CDR3 coding sequence is TGTGCCAGCTCACCAGAGAGACTCATGTACGGGGAGCTGTTTTTT. This chain links TRBV18 with TRBJ2-2; D is ambiguous. The CDR3 totals 15 residues. V dropped 2 bases and J dropped 7 bases, with 14 bases sitting between them. CDR1 and CDR2 (germline): KGHSH, LQKENI.

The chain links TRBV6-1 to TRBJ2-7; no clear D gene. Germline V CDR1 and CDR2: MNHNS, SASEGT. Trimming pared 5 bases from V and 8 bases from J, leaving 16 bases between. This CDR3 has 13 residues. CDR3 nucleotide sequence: TGTGCCAGCAGTCTTATGACTCACCCCAAGCAGTACTTC. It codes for CASSLMTHPKQYF.

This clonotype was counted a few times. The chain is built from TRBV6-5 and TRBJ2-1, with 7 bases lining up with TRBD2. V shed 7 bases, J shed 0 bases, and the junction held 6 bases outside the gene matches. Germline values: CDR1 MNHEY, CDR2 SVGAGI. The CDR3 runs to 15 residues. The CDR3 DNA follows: TGTGCCAGCACCCTCAGCGGGGACTCCTACAATGAGCAGTTCTTC. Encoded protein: CASTLSGDSYNEQFF.

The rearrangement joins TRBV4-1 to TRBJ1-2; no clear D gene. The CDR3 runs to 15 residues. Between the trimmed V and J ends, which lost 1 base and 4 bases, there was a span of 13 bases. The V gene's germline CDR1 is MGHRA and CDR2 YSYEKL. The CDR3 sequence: CASSQGPTKPYGYTF. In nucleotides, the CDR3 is TGCGCCAGCAGCCAAGGGCCTACTAAGCCCTATGGCTACACCTTC.

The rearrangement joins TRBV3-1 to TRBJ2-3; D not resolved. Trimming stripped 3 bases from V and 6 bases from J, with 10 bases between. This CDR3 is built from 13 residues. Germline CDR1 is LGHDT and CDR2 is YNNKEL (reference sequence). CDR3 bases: TGTGCCAGCAGCCACAGCAAGTCGGATACGCAGTATTTT. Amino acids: CASSHSKSDTQYF.

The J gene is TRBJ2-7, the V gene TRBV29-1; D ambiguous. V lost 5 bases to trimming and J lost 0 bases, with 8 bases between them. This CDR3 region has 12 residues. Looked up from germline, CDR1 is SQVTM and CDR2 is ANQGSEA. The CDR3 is CSVRPSSYEQYF. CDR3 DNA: TGCAGCGTTCGGCCTAGCTCCTACGAGCAGTACTTC.

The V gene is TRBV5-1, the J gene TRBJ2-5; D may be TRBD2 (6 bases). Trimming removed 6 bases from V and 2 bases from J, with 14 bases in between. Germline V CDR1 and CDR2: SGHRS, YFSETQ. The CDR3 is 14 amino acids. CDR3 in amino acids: CASNPGLQQETQYF. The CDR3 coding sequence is TGCGCCAGCAATCCGGGACTCCAACAAGAGACCCAGTACTTC. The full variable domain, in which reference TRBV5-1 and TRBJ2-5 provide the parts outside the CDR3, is KAGVTQTPRYLIKTRGQQVTLSCSPISGHRSVSWYQQTPGQGLQFLFEYFSETQRNKGNFPGRFSGRQFSNSRSEMNVSTLELGDSALYLCASNPGLQQETQYFGPGTRLLVL.

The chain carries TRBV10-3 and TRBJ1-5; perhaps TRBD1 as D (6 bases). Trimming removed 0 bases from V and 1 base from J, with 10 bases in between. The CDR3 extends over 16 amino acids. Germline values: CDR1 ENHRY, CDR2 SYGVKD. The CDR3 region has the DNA TGTGCCATCAGTGAGTCCGGGGGCGGGAGCAATCAGCCCCAGCATTTT. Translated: CAISESGGGSNQPQHF.

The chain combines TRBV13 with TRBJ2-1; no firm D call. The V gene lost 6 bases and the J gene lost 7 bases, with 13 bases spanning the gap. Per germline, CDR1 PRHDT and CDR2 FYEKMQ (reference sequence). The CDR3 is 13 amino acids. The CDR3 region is CASRANAVNEQFF. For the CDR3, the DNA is TGTGCCAGCAGAGCTAATGCCGTGAATGAGCAGTTCTTC.

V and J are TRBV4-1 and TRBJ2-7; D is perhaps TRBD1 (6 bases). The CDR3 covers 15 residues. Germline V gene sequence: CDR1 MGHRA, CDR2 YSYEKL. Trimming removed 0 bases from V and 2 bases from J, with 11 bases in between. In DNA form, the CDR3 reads TGCGCCAGCAGCCAAGAGTGGGACACTCCCTACGAGCAGTACTTC. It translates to CASSQEWDTPYEQYF.

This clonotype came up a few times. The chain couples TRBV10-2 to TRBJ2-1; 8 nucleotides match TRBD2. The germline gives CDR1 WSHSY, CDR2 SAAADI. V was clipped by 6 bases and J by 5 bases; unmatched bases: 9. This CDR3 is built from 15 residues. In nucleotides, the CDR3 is TGCGCCAGCAGCTCTGGGACTAGGATGGACAATGAGCAGTTCTTC. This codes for CASSSGTRMDNEQFF.

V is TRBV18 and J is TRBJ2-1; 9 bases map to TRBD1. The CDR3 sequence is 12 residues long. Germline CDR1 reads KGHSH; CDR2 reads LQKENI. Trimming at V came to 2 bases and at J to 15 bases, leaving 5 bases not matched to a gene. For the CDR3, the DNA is TGTGCCAGCTCACCAACCGGGACAGGGCCGTTCTTC. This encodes CASSPTGTGPFF.

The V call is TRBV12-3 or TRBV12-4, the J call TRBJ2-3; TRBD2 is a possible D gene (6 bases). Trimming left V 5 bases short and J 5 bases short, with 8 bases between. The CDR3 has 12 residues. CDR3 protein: CASSPGGDTQYF. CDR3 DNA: TGTGCCAGCAGTCCCGGGGGAGATACGCAGTATTTT.

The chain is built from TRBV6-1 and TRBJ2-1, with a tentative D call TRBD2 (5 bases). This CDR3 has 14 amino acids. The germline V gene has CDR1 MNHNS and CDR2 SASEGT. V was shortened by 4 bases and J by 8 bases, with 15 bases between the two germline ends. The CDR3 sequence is CASSGGEAGDEQFF. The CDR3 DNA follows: TGTGCCAGCAGTGGGGGAGAGGCGGGTGATGAGCAGTTCTTC.

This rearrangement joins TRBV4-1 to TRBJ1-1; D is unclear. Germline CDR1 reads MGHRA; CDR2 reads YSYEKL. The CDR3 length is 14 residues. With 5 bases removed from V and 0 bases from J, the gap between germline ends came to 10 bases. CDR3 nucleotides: TGCGCCAGCAGCGCTGGGATGGTGAACACTGAAGCTTTCTTT. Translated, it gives CASSAGMVNTEAFF.